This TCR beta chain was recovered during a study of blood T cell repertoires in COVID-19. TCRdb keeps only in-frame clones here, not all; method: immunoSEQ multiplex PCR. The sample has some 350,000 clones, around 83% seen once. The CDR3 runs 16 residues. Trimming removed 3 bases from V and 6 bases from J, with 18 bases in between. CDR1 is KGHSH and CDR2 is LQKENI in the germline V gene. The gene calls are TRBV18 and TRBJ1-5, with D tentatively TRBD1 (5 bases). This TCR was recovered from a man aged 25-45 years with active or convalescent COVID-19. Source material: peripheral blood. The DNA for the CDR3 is TGTGCCAGCTCACCTCCTACAGGCCGCCCGGGTCAGCCCCAGCATTTT. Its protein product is CASSPPTGRPGQPQHF. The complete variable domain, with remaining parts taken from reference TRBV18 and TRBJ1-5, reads NAGVMQNPRHLVRRRGQEARLRCSPMKGHSHVYWYRQLPEEGLKFMVYLQKENIIDESGMPKERFSAEFPKEGPSILRIQQVVRGDSAAYFCASSPPTGRPGQPQHFGDGTRLSIL.